The subject of this entry is one TCR beta chain. These data originate in a study of control samples from healthy donors and cancer patients. Germline V gene sequence: CDR1 LNHDA, CDR2 SQIVND (reference sequence). The length of the CDR3 is 15 residues. With 9 bases clipped from V and 6 bases from J, the junction kept 12 bases outside the gene matches. Produced via immunoSEQ multiplex PCR; TCRdb's table is partial and in-frame only. The sample shows approximately 140,000 clones, around 85% of them seen only once. What was sequenced was blood. The chain is built from TRBV19 and TRBJ2-1, with 9 bases fitting TRBD1. The receptor's source is a woman between 25 and 40 years old in good health. CDR3: CASRITGGATNEQFF. The DNA of the CDR3 is TGTGCCAGCCGGATAACAGGGGGCGCTACCAATGAGCAGTTCTTC.